Below, one T cell receptor beta chain is given with its context. The length of the CDR3 is 14 residues. Looked up from germline, CDR1 is SQVTM and CDR2 is ANQGSEA. Trimming stripped 6 bases from V and 9 bases from J, with 21 bases between. This record belongs to a study of tumor and adjacent non-tumor tissue in lung cancer. Study summary: Patients were aged roughly 31 to 76, about ten men and 4 to 6 women, stage I to III.

The template was RNA from unsorted bulk tissue. Chemotherapy-naive patients with new lung cancer underwent thoracic surgery in China, August–November 2014. The library came from three nested PCR rounds adapted from ARM-PCR protocols. TCRdb called the multiplex PCR reads again in MiXCR, with one record for every CDR3 protein. Of 100,000 to 150,000 distinct CDR3 sequences in the sample, 66% were seen once. The chain links TRBV29-1 to TRBJ2-1; D is uncertain. The TCR was taken from a man younger than 40 with non-small cell lung cancer. The sample taken for sequencing was lung tumor tissue. In DNA, the CDR3 is TGCAGCGTCACCGGGCGTTCCGGCGAAATTGAGCAGTTCTTC. It encodes CSVTGRSGEIEQFF.